This record concerns one T cell receptor (beta chain) sequence. The antigen remains unidentified. The germline V gene has CDR1 SGHTA and CDR2 FQGNSA. This CDR3 has 18 residues. The V gene lost 0 bases and the J gene lost 5 bases, with 22 bases spanning the gap. This sample is part of a study of shared clonotypes between healthy human individuals. General study findings and limits: Lower generation probabilities were found for non-shared clonotypes than for those shared by all four donors.

Only in-frame clones appear in the TCRdb table, and some are missing; sequencing was by immunoSEQ multiplex PCR. The sample has 1.5 million to 2.5 million clones; about 95% are singletons. Naive CD8 cells, CD45RO-negative and positively selected for CCR7, excluded terminally differentiated effector memory CD45RA+ cells. The chain recombines TRBV7-2 with TRBJ2-5, with D tentatively TRBD2 (6 bases). Sample: naive CD8+ T cells sorted from blood. This TCR derives from a young man in good health. CDR3 nucleotides: TGTGCCAGCAGCTTAGCGGGGCCGGGAGAGGAGGATTACGAGACCCAGTACTTC. This sequence encodes CASSLAGPGEEDYETQYF.